The rows below give T cell receptor beta chains drawn from one sample of a study of T cells in Graves' hyperthyroidism and ophthalmopathy. TCRdb ran MiXCR on the multiplex PCR reads and lists one entry per CDR3 protein. The sample yields hundreds of thousands of distinct CDR3 sequences, over 20% seen once. Material for sequencing was blood. These receptors were obtained from a man aged 30-40 years with Graves' ophthalmopathy. The CDR3 runs from the conserved cysteine through the conserved F or W. D genes are given only for firm matches. Clone size, where shown, is once, few, many, or a class for clones that have expanded.

v_gene	j_gene	d_gene	len	abundance	CDR3aa	CDR3nt
TRBV20-1	TRBJ2-7	TRBD1	14	-	CSAQDRGLSYGQYF	TGCAGTGCACAGGACAGGGGGCTCTCCTACGGGCAGTACTTC
TRBV24-1	TRBJ2-1	-	15	-	CATSDYGAAHNEQFF	TGTGCCACCAGTGATTACGGAGCTGCCCACAATGAGCAGTTCTTC
TRBV6-1	TRBJ1-2	-	14	-	CASSENLGLSGYTF	TGTGCCAGCAGTGAGAACTTGGGACTGAGCGGCTACACCTTC
TRBV28	TRBJ2-5	-	12	few	CASSSGKETQYF	TGTGCCAGCAGCTCAGGAAAAGAGACCCAGTACTTC
TRBV7-2	TRBJ2-7	TRBD2	14	many	CASSLGLAGVVQYF	TGTGCCAGCAGCTTAGGGCTAGCGGGAGTGGTGCAGTACTTC
TRBV10-3	TRBJ2-7	TRBD2	17	-	CAISDPNRLAGEYEQYF	TGTGCCATCAGTGACCCGAATAGACTAGCGGGAGAATACGAGCAGTACTTC
TRBV5-1	TRBJ2-7	-	13	many	CASSLTPLGEQYF	TGCGCCAGCAGCTTGACCCCCCTCGGCGAGCAGTACTTC
TRBV19	TRBJ1-1	TRBD1	16	once	CASSISWGQGGTEAFF	TGTGCCAGTAGTATATCTTGGGGACAGGGTGGCACTGAAGCTTTCTTT
TRBV11-3	TRBJ2-7	-	13	-	CASSLTLTGEQYF	TGTGCCAGCAGCTTGACTCTCACTGGGGAGCAGTACTTC
TRBV14	TRBJ2-1	-	12	-	CASSQGPREQFF	TGTGCCAGCAGCCAAGGGCCCCGTGAGCAGTTCTTC
TRBV7-2	TRBJ2-5	TRBD2	14	many	CASSTTSGSETQYF	TGTGCCAGCAGCACAACTAGCGGGAGTGAGACCCAGTACTTC
TRBV7-9	TRBJ1-3	-	19	few	CASSLGGGGPPRTGNTIYF	TGTGCCAGCAGCTTAGGGGGCGGGGGACCCCCACGAACTGGAAACACCATATATTTT
TRBV30	TRBJ1-2	-	14	many	CAWTTVGSGYGYTF	TGTGCCTGGACCACTGTCGGGTCTGGCTATGGCTACACCTTC
TRBV19	TRBJ1-4	-	14	few	CASSINAYEEKLFF	TGTGCCAGTAGTATCAACGCTTATGAGGAAAAACTGTTTTTT
TRBV5-6	TRBJ2-1	-	13	-	CASSLVSEVEQFF	TGTGCCAGCAGCTTGGTTAGTGAGGTTGAGCAGTTCTTC
TRBV19	TRBJ2-1	-	16	many	CASSSPRDSGANEQFF	TGTGCCAGTAGTAGCCCACGGGACTCGGGCGCCAATGAGCAGTTCTTC
TRBV3-1	TRBJ2-3	-	12	-	CASSQNRDTQYF	TGTGCCAGCAGCCAGAACCGGGATACGCAGTATTTT
TRBV13	TRBJ1-1	TRBD1	15	few	CASSGRTGGLESAFF	TGTGCCAGCAGCGGCAGGACAGGGGGCCTCGAGTCAGCTTTCTTT
TRBV7-2	TRBJ2-3	TRBD2	15	-	CASSPDSGGTDTQYF	TGTGCCAGCAGCCCCGATAGCGGGGGGACAGATACGCAGTATTTT
TRBV20-1	TRBJ2-4	-	13	few	CSAPGLAKNIQYF	TGCAGTGCGCCGGGACTAGCCAAAAACATTCAGTACTTC
TRBV18	TRBJ1-3	-	15	many	CASSPRQASGNTIYF	TGTGCCAGCTCACCTCGACAGGCCTCTGGAAACACCATATATTTT
TRBV5-6	TRBJ2-5	-	15	few	CASSPRGTVQETQYF	TGTGCCAGCAGCCCCCGGGGGACGGTACAAGAGACCCAGTACTTC
TRBV6-1	TRBJ2-2	TRBD1	14	few	CASREDRRTGELFF	TGTGCCAGCAGGGAGGACAGGCGAACCGGGGAGCTGTTTTTT
TRBV5-1	TRBJ2-5	-	15	few	CASSSHTGLAETQYF	TGCGCCAGCAGCTCTCACACAGGGTTAGCGGAGACCCAGTACTTC
TRBV6-7	TRBJ2-7	-	16	-	CASRDSGTHPPWEQYF	TGTGCCAGCAGAGACTCCGGGACTCATCCTCCTTGGGAGCAGTACTTC